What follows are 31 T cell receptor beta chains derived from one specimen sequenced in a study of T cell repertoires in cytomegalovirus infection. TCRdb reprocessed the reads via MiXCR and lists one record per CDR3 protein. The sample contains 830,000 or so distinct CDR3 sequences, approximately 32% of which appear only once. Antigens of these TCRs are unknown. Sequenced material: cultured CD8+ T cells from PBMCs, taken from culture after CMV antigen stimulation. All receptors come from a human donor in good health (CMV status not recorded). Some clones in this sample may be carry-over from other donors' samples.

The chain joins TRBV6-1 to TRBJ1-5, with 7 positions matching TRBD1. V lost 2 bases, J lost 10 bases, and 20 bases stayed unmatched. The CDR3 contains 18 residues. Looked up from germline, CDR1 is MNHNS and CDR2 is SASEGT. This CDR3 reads CASSEWGVRDSARGPQHF. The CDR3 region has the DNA TGTGCCAGCAGTGAATGGGGGGTCCGGGACAGCGCAAGAGGTCCCCAGCATTTT.

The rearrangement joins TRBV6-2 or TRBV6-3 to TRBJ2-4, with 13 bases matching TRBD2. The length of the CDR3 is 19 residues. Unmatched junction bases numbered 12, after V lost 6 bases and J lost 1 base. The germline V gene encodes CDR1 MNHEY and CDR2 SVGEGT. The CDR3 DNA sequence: TGTGCCAGCAGCCGGGGACTAGCGGGGTCGTCTGGGGCCAAAAACATTCAGTACTTC. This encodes CASSRGLAGSSGAKNIQYF.

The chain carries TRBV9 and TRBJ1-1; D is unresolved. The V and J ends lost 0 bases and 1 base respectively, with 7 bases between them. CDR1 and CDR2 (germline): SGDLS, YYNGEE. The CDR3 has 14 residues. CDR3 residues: CASSVVWGNTEAFF. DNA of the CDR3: TGTGCCAGCAGCGTAGTGTGGGGGAACACTGAAGCTTTCTTT.

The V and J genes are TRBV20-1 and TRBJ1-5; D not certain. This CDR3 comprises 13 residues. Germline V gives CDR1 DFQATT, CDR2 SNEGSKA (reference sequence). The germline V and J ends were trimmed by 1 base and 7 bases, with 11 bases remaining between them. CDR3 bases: TGCAGTGCTAGAGTACCGGGCGGACAGCCCCAGCATTTT. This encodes CSARVPGGQPQHF.

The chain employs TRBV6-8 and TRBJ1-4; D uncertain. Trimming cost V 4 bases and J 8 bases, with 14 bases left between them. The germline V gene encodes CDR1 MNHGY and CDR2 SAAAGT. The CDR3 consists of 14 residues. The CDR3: CASSSAYVGEKLFF. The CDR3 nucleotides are TGTGCCAGCAGTTCGGCCTATGTTGGAGAAAAACTGTTTTTT.

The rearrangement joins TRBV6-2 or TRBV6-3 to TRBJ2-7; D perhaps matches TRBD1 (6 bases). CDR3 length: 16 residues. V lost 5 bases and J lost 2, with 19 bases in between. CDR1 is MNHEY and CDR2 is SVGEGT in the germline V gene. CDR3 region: CASSILPGQPTYEQYV. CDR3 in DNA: TGTGCCAGCAGTATCCTGCCCGGACAGCCCACCTACGAGCAGTACGTC.

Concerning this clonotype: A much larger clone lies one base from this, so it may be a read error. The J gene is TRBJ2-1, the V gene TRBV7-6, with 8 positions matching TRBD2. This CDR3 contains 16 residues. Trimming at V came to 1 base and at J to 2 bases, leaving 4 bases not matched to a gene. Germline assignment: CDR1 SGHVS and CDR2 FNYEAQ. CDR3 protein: CASSLDGRGAYNEQFF. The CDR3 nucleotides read TGTGCCAGCAGCTTAGATGGGCGGGGGGCCTACAATGAGCAGTTCTTC.

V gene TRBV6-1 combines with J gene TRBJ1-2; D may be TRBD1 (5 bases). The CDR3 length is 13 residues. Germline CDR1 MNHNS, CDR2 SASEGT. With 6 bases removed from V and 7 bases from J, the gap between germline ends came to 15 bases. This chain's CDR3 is CASRGPGLSGYTF. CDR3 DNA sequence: TGTGCCAGCAGAGGACCGGGGCTAAGTGGCTACACCTTC.

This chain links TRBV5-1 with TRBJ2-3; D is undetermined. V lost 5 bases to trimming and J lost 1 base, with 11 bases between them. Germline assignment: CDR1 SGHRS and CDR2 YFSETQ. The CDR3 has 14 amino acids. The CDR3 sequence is CASRITSGTDTQYF. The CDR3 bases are TGCGCCAGCAGGATCACCTCTGGCACAGATACGCAGTATTTT.

The CDR3 loop is CASSPLTVSYEQYF. CDR3 DNA: TGTGCCAGCTCACCACTAACAGTATCCTACGAGCAGTACTTC. This chain connects TRBV18 to TRBJ2-7; D unresolved. The V gene lost 1 base and the J gene lost 1 base, with 8 bases spanning the gap. The V gene's germline CDR1 is KGHSH and CDR2 LQKENI. The CDR3 length is 14 residues.

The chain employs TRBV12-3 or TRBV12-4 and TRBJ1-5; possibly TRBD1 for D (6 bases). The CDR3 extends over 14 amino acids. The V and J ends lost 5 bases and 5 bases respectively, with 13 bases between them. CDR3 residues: CASSATGRDQPQHF. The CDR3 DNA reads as TGTGCCAGCAGTGCAACAGGGAGGGATCAGCCCCAGCATTTT.

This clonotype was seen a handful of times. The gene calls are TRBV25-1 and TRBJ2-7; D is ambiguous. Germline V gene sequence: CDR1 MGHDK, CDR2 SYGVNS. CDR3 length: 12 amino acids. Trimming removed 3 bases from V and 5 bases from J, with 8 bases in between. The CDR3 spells CASSDGVNEQYF. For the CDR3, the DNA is TGTGCCAGCAGTGATGGGGTCAACGAGCAGTACTTC.

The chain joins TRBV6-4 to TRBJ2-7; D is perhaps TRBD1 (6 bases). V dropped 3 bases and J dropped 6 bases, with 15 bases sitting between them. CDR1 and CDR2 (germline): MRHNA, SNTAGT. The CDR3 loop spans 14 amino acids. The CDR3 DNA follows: TGTGCCAGCAGTGAGGTAGGGGGAACTTCCGAGCAGTACTTC. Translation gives CASSEVGGTSEQYF.

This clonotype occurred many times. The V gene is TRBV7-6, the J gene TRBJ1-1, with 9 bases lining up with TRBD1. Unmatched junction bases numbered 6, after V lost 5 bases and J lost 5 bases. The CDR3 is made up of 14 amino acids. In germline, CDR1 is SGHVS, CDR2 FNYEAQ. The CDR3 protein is CASSITGGETEAFF. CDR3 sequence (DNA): TGTGCCAGCAGCATCACAGGGGGCGAGACTGAAGCTTTCTTT.

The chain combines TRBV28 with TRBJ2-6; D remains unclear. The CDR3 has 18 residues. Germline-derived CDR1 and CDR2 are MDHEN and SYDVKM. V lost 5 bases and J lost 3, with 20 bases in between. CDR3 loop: CASSPQTVWGNGANVLTF. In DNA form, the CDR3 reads TGTGCCAGCAGTCCCCAGACCGTATGGGGTAATGGGGCCAACGTCCTGACTTTC.

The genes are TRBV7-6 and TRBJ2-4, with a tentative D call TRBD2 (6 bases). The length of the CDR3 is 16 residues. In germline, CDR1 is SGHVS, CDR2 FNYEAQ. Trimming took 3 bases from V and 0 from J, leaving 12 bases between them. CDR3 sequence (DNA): TGTGCCAGCAGCTTGGTGCCGGGACTAGCCAAAAACATTCAGTACTTC. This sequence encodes CASSLVPGLAKNIQYF.

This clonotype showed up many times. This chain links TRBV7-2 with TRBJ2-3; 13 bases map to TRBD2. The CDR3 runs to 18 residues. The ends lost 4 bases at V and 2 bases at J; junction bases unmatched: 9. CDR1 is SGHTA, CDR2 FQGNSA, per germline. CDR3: CASSSRGTSGVNTDTQYF. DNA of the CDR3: TGTGCCAGCAGCTCCCGTGGGACTAGCGGGGTTAACACAGATACGCAGTATTTT.

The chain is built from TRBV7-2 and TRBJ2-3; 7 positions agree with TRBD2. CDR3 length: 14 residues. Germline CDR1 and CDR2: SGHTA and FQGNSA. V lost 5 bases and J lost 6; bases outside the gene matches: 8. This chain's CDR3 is CASSHCGGGDTQYF. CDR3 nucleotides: TGTGCCAGCAGCCATTGCGGGGGTGGGGATACGCAGTATTTT.

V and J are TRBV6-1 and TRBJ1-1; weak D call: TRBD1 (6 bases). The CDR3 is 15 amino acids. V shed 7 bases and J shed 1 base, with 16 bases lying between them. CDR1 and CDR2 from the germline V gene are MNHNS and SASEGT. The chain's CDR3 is CASTKPRGQNTEAFF. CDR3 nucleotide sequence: TGTGCCAGCACCAAGCCCCGGGGACAGAACACTGAAGCTTTCTTT.

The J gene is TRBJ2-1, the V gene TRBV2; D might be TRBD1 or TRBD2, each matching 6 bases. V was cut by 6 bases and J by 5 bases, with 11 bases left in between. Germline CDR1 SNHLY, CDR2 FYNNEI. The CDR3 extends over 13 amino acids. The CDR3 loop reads CASRGGWDNEQFF. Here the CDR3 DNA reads TGTGCCAGCAGGGGGGGCTGGGACAATGAGCAGTTCTTC.

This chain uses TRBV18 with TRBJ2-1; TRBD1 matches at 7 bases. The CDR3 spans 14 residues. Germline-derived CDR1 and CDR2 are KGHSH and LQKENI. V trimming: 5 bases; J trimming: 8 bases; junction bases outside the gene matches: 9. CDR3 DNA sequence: TGTGCCAGCTCAAGGGACAGTGGGGCCGATGAGCAGTTCTTC. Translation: CASSRDSGADEQFF.

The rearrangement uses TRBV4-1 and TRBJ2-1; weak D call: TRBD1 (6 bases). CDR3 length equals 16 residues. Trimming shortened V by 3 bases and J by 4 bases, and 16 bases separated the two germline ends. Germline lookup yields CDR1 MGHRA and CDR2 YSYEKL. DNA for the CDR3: TGCGCCAGCAGCCAGCACCCGCGACAGGCATACAATGAGCAGTTCTTC. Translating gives CASSQHPRQAYNEQFF.

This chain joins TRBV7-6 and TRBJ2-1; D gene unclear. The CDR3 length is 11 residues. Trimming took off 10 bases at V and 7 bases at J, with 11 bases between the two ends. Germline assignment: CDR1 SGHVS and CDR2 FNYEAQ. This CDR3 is CATLLGNEQFF. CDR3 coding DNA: TGTGCCACCCTCTTGGGGAATGAGCAGTTCTTC.

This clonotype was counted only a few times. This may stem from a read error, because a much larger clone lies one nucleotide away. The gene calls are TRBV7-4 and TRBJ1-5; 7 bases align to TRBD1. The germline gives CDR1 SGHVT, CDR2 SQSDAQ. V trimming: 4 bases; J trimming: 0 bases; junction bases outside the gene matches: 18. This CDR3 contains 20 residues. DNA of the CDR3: TGTGCCAGCAGCTCAAAGGGTTATGGGACAGAGTTCTATAGCAATCAGCCCCAGCATTTT. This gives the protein CASSSKGYGTEFYSNQPQHF.

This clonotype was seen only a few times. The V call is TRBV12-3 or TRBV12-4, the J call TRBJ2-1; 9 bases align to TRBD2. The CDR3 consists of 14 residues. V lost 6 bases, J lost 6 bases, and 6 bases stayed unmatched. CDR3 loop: CASSGGLAVNEQFF. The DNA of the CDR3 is TGTGCCAGCAGCGGGGGACTAGCAGTCAATGAGCAGTTCTTC.

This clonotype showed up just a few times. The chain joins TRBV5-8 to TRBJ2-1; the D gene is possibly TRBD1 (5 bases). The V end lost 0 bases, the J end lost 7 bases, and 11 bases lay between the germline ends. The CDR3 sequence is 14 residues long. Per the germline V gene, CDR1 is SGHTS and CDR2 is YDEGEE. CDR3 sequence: CASSLEGEYNEQFF. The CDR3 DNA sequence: TGTGCCAGCAGCTTGGAAGGGGAATATAATGAGCAGTTCTTC.

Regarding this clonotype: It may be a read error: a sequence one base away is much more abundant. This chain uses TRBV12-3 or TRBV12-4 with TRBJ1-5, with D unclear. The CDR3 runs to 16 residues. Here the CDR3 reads CASSPHGLYSNQPKHF. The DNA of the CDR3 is TGTGCCAGCAGTCCCCACGGACTATATAGCAATCAGCCCAAGCATTTT.

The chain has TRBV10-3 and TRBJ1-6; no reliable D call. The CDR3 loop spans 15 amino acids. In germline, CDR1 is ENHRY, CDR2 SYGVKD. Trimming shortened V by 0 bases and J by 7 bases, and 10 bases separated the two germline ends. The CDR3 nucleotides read TGTGCCATCAGTGAGTCGGGGTCGTGGAATTCACCCCTCCACTTT. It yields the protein CAISESGSWNSPLHF.

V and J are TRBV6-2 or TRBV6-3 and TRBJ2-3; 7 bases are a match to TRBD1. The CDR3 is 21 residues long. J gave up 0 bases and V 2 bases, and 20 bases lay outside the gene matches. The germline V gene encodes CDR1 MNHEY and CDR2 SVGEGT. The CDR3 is CASSYTTGTERPLKSTDTQYF. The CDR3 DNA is TGTGCCAGCAGTTACACCACCGGGACAGAAAGACCTTTGAAAAGCACAGATACGCAGTATTTT.

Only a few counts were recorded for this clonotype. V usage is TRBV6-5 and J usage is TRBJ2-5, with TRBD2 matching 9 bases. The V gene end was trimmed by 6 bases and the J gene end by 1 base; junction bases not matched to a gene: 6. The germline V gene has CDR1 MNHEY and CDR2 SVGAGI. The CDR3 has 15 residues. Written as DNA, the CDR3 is TGTGCCAGCAGACCCATACTAGCGGGCCAAGAGACCCAGTACTTC. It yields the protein CASRPILAGQETQYF.

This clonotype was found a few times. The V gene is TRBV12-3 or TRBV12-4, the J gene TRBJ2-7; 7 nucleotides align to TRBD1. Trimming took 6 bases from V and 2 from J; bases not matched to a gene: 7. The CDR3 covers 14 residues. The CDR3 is CASSPRDSPYEQYV. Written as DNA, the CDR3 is TGTGCCAGCAGCCCGAGGGACAGTCCCTACGAGCAGTACGTC.